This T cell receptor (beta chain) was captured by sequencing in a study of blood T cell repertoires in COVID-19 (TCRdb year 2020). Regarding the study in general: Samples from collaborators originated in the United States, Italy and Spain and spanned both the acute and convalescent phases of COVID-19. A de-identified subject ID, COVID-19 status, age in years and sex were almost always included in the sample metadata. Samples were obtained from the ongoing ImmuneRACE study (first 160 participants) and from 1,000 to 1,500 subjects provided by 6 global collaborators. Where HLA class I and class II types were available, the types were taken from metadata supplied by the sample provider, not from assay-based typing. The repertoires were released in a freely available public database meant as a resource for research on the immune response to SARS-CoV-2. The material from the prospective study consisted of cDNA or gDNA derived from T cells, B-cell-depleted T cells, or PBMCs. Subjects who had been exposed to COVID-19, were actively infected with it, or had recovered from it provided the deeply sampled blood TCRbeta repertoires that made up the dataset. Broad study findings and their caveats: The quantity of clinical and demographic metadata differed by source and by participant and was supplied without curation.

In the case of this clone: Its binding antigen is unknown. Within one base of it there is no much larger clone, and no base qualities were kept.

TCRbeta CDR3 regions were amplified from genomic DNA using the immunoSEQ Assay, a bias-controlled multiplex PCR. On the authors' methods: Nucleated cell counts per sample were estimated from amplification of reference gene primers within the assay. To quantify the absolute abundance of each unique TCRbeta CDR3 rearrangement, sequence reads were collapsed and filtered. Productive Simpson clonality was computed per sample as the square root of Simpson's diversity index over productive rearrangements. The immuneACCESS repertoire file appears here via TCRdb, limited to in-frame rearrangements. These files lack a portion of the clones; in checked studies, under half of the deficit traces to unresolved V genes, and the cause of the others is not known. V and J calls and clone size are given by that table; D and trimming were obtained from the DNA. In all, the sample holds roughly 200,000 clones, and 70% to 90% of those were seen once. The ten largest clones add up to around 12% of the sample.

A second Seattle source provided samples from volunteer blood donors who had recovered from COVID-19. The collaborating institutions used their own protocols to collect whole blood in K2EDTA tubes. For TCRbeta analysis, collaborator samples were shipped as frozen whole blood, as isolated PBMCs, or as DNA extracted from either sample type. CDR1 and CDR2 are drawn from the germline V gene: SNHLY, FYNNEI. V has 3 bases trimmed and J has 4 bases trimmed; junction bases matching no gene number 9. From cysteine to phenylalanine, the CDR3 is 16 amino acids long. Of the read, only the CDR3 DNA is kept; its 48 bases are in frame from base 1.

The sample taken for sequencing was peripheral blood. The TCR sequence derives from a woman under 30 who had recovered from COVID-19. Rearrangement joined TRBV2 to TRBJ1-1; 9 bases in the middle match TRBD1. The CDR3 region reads CASSEGRTGASTEAFF. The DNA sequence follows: TGTGCCAGCAGTGAGGGGAGGACAGGGGCTAGCACTGAAGCTTTCTTT.